Sequencing of this T cell receptor (beta chain) was carried out in a study of T cells in Graves' hyperthyroidism and ophthalmopathy. CDR3 length: 15 residues. The J segment lost 1 base and the V segment lost 7 bases, leaving 9 bases of the junction unmatched. Germline CDR1 WSHSY, CDR2 SAAADI. The investigators amplified TCR beta CDR3 regions from RNA transcripts. During a first-round RT-PCR of the TCR CDR3, the HTBI primer set was used. TCRdb processed the multiplex PCR reads anew with MiXCR; each CDR3 protein has one entry. The sample lists a few hundred thousand distinct CDR3 sequences, about 45% occurring once.

This receptor was identified in an adult woman with Graves' disease, either hyperthyroidism or ophthalmopathy (not recorded which). The specimen sequenced was peripheral blood or thyroid tissue (not recorded which). The chain recombines TRBV10-2 with TRBJ2-5; 7 bases line up with TRBD2. The CDR3 DNA sequence: TGCGCCAGCATTTCCGAGACTAGCACCCAAGAGACCCAGTACTTC. This codes for CASISETSTQETQYF.